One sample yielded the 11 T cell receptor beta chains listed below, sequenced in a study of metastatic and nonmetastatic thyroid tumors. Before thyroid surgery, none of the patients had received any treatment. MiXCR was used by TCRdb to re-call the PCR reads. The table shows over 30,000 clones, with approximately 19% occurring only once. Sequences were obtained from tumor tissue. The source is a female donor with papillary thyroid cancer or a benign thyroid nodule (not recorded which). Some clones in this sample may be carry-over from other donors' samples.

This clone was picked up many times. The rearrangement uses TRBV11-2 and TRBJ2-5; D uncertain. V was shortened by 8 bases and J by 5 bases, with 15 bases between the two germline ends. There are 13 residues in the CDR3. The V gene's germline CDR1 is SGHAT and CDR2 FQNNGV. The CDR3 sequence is CASLNSGAETQYF. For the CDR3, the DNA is TGTGCCAGCCTAAACTCGGGTGCGGAGACCCAGTACTTC.

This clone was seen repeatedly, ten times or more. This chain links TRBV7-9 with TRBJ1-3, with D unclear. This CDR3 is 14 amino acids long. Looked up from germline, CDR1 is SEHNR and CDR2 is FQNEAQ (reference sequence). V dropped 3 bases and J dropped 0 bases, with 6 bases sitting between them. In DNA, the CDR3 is TGTGCCAGCAGCTTGGAGAGCTCTGGAAACACCATATATTTT. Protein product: CASSLESSGNTIYF.

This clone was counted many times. Written as DNA, the CDR3 is TGTGCCAGCAGTTTAGGGGGTGTAGACACTGAAGCTTTCTTT. It translates to CASSLGGVDTEAFF. V gene TRBV12-3 or TRBV12-4 combines with J gene TRBJ1-1; D uncertain. This CDR3 contains 14 residues. V shed 1 base and J shed 3 bases, with 9 bases lying between them.

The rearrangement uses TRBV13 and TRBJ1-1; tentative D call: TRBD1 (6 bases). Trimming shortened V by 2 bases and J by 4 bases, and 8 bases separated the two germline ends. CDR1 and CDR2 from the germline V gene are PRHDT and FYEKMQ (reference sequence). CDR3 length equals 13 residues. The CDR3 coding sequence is TGTGCCAGCAGCTTAAGGGGGAGCACTGAAGCTTTCTTT. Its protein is CASSLRGSTEAFF.

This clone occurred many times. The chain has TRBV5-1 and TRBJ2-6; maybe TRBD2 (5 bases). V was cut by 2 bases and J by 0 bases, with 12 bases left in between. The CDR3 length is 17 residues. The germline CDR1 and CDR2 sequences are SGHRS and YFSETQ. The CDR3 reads CASSFEGPLSGANVLTF. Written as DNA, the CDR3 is TGCGCCAGCAGCTTTGAGGGCCCCCTCTCTGGGGCCAACGTCCTGACTTTC.

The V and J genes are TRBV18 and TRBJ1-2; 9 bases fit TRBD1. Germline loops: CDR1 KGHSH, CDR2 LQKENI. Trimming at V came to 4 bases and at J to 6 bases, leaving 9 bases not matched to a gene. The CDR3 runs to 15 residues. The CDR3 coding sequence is TGTGCCAGCTCACGACTTAGACAGGGGGGCGATGGCTACACCTTC. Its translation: CASSRLRQGGDGYTF.

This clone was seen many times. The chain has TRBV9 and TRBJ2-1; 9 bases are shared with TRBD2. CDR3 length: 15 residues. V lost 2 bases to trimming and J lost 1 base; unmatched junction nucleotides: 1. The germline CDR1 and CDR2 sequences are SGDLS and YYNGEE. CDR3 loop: CASSVTSGSYNEQFF. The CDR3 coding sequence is TGTGCCAGCAGCGTCACTAGCGGGTCCTACAATGAGCAGTTCTTC.

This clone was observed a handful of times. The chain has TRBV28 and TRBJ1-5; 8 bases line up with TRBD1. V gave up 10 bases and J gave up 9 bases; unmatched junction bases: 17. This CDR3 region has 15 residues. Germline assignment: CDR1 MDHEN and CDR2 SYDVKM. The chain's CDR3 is CANTTPVTGVRPQHF. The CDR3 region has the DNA TGTGCCAACACCACCCCCGTGACAGGGGTAAGGCCCCAGCATTTT.

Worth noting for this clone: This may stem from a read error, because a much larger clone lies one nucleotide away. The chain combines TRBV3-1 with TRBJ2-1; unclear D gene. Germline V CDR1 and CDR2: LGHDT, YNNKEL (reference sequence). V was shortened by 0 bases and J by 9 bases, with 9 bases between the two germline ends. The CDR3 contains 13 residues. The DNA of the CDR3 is TGTGCCAGCAGCCAAGACTCGCCATTTGAGCAGTTCTTC. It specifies CASSQDSPFEQFF.

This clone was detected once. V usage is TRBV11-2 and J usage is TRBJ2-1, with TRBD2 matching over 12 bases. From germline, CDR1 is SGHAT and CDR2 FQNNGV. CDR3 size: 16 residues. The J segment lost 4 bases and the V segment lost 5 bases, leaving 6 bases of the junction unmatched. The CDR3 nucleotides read TGTGCCAGCAGCCCTCAAGGACTAGCGGGATACAATGAGCAGTTCTTC. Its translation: CASSPQGLAGYNEQFF.

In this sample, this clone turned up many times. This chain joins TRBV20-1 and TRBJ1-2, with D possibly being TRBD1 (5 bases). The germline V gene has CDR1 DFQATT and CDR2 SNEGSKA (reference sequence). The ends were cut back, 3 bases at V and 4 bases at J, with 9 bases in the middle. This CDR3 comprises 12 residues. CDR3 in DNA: TGCAGTGCTAGTGGGGACCCCTATGGCTACACCTTC. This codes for CSASGDPYGYTF.